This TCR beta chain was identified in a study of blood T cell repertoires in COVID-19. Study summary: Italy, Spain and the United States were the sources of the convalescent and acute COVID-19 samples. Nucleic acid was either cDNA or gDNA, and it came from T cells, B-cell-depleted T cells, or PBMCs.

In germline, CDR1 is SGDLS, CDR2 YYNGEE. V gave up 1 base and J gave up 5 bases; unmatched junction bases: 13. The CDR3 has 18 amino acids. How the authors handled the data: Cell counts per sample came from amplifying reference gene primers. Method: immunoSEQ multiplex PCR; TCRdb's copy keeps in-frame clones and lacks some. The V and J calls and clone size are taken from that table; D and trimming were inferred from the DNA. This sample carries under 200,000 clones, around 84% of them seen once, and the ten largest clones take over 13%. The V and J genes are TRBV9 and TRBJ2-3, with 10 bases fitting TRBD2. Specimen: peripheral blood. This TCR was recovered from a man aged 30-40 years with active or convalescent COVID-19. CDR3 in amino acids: CASSVYPSSGRAEDTQYF. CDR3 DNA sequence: TGTGCCAGCAGCGTATACCCATCGAGCGGGAGGGCGGAAGATACGCAGTATTTT.